The 22 T cell receptor beta chains below were found in one sample sequenced in a study of cytomegalovirus exposure and HLA in healthy donors. The PCR contained 60 Vbeta and 13 Jbeta primers. Measured with immunoSEQ multiplex PCR; TCRdb has only the in-frame clones, and not every one. Here the sample spans more than 80,000 clones, about four fifths being singletons. Sequencing used PBMCs. Source of these receptors: a woman between 50 and 59 years old in good health and CMV-seropositive.

The rearrangement uses TRBV6-1 and TRBJ1-4; D uncertain. V was shortened by 10 bases and J by 4 bases, with 13 bases between the two germline ends. Germline CDR1 is MNHNS and CDR2 is SASEGT. The length of the CDR3 is 13 residues. The CDR3 reads CATSLAVNEKLFF. In DNA form, the CDR3 reads TGTGCCACCTCATTGGCCGTTAATGAAAAACTGTTTTTT.

This clone came up once. V is TRBV6-1 and J is TRBJ1-6; TRBD1 is a possible D gene (5 bases). The length of the CDR3 is 14 residues. Germline V CDR1 and CDR2: MNHNS, SASEGT. V gave up 4 bases and J gave up 11 bases, with 15 bases separating them. The CDR3 DNA reads TGTGCCAGCAGTGTAAAAACAGGTGATGCACCCCTCCACTTT. This encodes CASSVKTGDAPLHF.

The chain is built from TRBV5-4 and TRBJ2-2, with 10 bases lining up with TRBD2. After removal of 3 bases from V and 1 base from J, the junction contained 9 bases not matched to a gene. Germline assignment: CDR1 SGHNT and CDR2 YYREEE (reference sequence). This CDR3 comprises 18 residues. CDR3 DNA: TGTGCCAGCAGCTACGATTCTAGCGGGGGAAGGAACACCGGGGAGCTGTTTTTT. It translates to CASSYDSSGGRNTGELFF.

The chain uses TRBV7-3 and TRBJ2-7; 9 nucleotides align to TRBD1. With V trimmed by 5 bases and J by 10 bases, 6 bases remained unmatched. This CDR3 is built from 12 residues. The V gene's germline CDR1 is SGHTA and CDR2 FQGTGA. CDR3 in amino acids: CASSPGQGEQYF. The CDR3 region has the DNA TGTGCCAGCAGCCCGGGACAGGGTGAACAGTACTTC.

The gene calls are TRBV7-9 and TRBJ1-2; perhaps TRBD1 as D (5 bases). The CDR3 consists of 14 residues. Germline values: CDR1 SEHNR, CDR2 FQNEAQ (reference sequence). V was shortened by 5 bases and J by 3 bases, with 13 bases between the two germline ends. CDR3 amino acids: CASSRGEVYYGYTF. DNA for the CDR3: TGTGCCAGCAGCCGGGGGGAAGTATACTATGGCTACACCTTC.

The rearrangement uses TRBV5-1 and TRBJ2-3; D perhaps matches TRBD2 (7 bases). This CDR3 is built from 14 residues. Germline V gene lookup returns CDR1 SGHRS and CDR2 YFSETQ. Between the trimmed V and J ends, which lost 4 bases and 6 bases, there was a span of 15 bases. The CDR3 bases are TGCGCCAGCAGCGGGGGGGGGCAGGAGGATACGCAGTATTTT. The encoded protein is CASSGGGQEDTQYF. The complete variable domain, with remaining parts taken from reference TRBV5-1 and TRBJ2-3, reads KAGVTQTPRYLIKTRGQQVTLSCSPISGHRSVSWYQQTPGQGLQFLFEYFSETQRNKGNFPGRFSGRQFSNSRSEMNVSTLELGDSALYLCASSGGGQEDTQYFGPGTRLTVL.

This sequence joins TRBV5-1 and TRBJ2-3; a possible D gene is TRBD1 (6 bases). This CDR3 has 15 residues. V lost 2 bases and J 0 bases, leaving 10 bases between the germline ends. Germline V gene lookup returns CDR1 SGHRS and CDR2 YFSETQ. The CDR3 spells CASSFWDTSTDTQYF. The CDR3 DNA reads as TGCGCCAGCAGCTTCTGGGACACTAGCACAGATACGCAGTATTTT.

The CDR3 loop is CAWSFRQNHEQYF. For the CDR3, the DNA is TGTGCCTGGAGTTTCCGACAGAACCACGAGCAGTACTTC. V is TRBV30 and J is TRBJ2-7; D is perhaps TRBD1 (5 bases). Germline values: CDR1 GTSNPN, CDR2 SVGIG (reference sequence). This CDR3 spans 13 amino acids. V dropped 2 bases and J dropped 5 bases, with 13 bases sitting between them.

The rearrangement links TRBV29-1 to TRBJ1-1, with no clear D. The CDR3 loop spans 11 amino acids. V was pared by 1 base and J by 7 bases, with 7 bases between. Germline V CDR1 and CDR2: SQVTM, ANQGSEA. The CDR3 sequence: CSVEGAGEAFF. The DNA for the CDR3 is TGCAGCGTTGAAGGGGCAGGTGAAGCTTTCTTT.

This rearrangement joins TRBV19 to TRBJ1-1, with 9 positions matching TRBD1. Germline V gene lookup returns CDR1 LNHDA and CDR2 SQIVND (reference sequence). J was trimmed by 4 bases and V by 2 bases; bases with no gene match: 5. The CDR3 is made up of 15 amino acids. CDR3 residues: CASSINPTGGTEAFF. The CDR3 bases are TGTGCCAGTAGTATAAACCCGACAGGGGGCACTGAAGCTTTCTTT. The full variable domain, with the rest looked up from reference TRBV19 and TRBJ1-1, is DGGITQSPKYLFRKEGQNVTLSCEQNLNHDAMYWYRQDPGQGLRLIYYSQIVNDFQKGDIAEGYSVSREKKESFPLTVTSAQKNPTAFYLCASSINPTGGTEAFFGQGTRLTVV.

CDR3 DNA: TGCGCCAGCAGCCAAGGACAGGGACGCGAAAAACTGTTTTTT. Amino acids: CASSQGQGREKLFF. The V gene is TRBV4-3, the J gene TRBJ1-4; 7 bases fit TRBD1. The CDR3 spans 14 residues. Looked up from germline, CDR1 is LGHNA and CDR2 is YSLEER. J gave up 8 bases and V 1 base, and 4 bases lay outside the gene matches.

This clone came up once. The chain has TRBV20-1 and TRBJ2-5, with 7 nucleotides matching TRBD1. J lost 5 bases, V lost 7 bases, and 4 bases had no gene match. This CDR3 is built from 11 residues. CDR1 is DFQATT and CDR2 is SNEGSKA in the germline V gene (reference sequence). CDR3 sequence: CSEEQGETQYF. The CDR3 bases are TGCAGTGAGGAACAGGGGGAGACCCAGTACTTC.

Only a few counts were recorded for this clone. This chain joins TRBV6-6 and TRBJ2-2; the D gene is possibly TRBD1 (5 bases). Trimming stripped 6 bases from V and 2 bases from J, with 13 bases between. Germline V gene lookup returns CDR1 MNHNY and CDR2 SVGAGI (reference sequence). The CDR3 covers 15 residues. CDR3 protein: CASRQELPNTGELFF. CDR3 bases: TGTGCCAGCAGACAGGAGCTCCCCAACACCGGGGAGCTGTTTTTT.

In this sample, this clone turned up a few times. The chain recombines TRBV7-2 with TRBJ1-1; tentatively, D is TRBD1 (6 bases). This CDR3 contains 12 residues. CDR1 and CDR2 (germline): SGHTA, FQGNSA. Between the trimmed V and J ends, which lost 5 bases and 9 bases, there was a span of 13 bases. Here the CDR3 reads CASSVPQGQAFF. The CDR3 nucleotides are TGTGCCAGCAGCGTCCCACAGGGTCAAGCTTTCTTT.

The chain couples TRBV27 to TRBJ2-1; TRBD2 is a possible D gene (5 bases). Germline V gene sequence: CDR1 MNHEY, CDR2 SMNVEV (reference sequence). Trimming took 2 bases from V and 3 from J, leaving 5 bases between them. This CDR3 spans 13 amino acids. CDR3 region: CASSLGSYNEQFF. As DNA, the CDR3 is TGTGCCAGCAGTTTAGGGAGCTACAATGAGCAGTTCTTC.

This sequence joins TRBV7-2 and TRBJ1-1; D unclear. Germline V CDR1 and CDR2: SGHTA, FQGNSA. The CDR3 has 14 amino acids. Trimming left V 1 base short and J 4 bases short, with 10 bases between. The CDR3 spells CASSLDNYSTEAFF. The CDR3 DNA reads as TGTGCCAGCAGCTTAGATAACTACTCCACTGAAGCTTTCTTT. The variable domain in full, with the rest retrieved from reference TRBV7-2 and TRBJ1-1, is GAGVSQSPSNKVTEKGKDVELRCDPISGHTALYWYRQSLGQGLEFLIYFQGNSAPDKSGLPSDRFSAERTGGSVSTLTIQRTQQEDSAVYLCASSLDNYSTEAFFGQGTRLTVV.

CDR3 in DNA: TGTGCCAGTCAACAGGTGCCGAGCTCCTACGAGCAGTACTTC. It yields the protein CASQQVPSSYEQYF. The chain uses TRBV6-1 and TRBJ2-7; maybe TRBD1 (5 bases). Trimming removed 9 bases at V and 0 bases at J, with 15 bases between. The CDR3 is 14 residues long. Per germline, CDR1 MNHNS and CDR2 SASEGT.

J is TRBJ2-7 and V is TRBV30; D gene unclear. The V and J ends lost 4 bases and 12 bases respectively, with 13 bases between them. The CDR3 is made up of 10 amino acids. Germline V lookup: CDR1 GTSNPN, CDR2 SVGIG (reference sequence). DNA for the CDR3: TGTGCCTGGAATAATAGCCCGAGGTACTTC. It translates to CAWNNSPRYF.

The J gene is TRBJ1-5, the V gene TRBV7-8, with TRBD1 matching 7 bases. Germline trimming cut 0 bases from V and 4 bases from J; bases unmatched to any gene: 3. Germline loops: CDR1 SGHVS, CDR2 FQNEAQ. This CDR3 spans 15 amino acids. CDR3 bases: TGTGCCAGCAGCTTAGCGGGACAGATTAATCAGCCCCAGCATTTT. Protein product: CASSLAGQINQPQHF.

Concerning this clone itself: Likely a read error: the CDR3 ends without its conserved phenylalanine or tryptophan. The V and J genes are TRBV27 and TRBJ1-2, with D perhaps matching TRBD1 (6 bases). Germline assignment: CDR1 MNHEY and CDR2 SMNVEV (reference sequence). Trimming took off 5 bases at V and 8 bases at J, with 21 bases between the two ends. CDR3 length: 15 residues. Here the CDR3 reads CASSGTGSVGYGYTL. The CDR3 region has the DNA TGTGCCAGCAGTGGAACAGGGTCGGTGGGTTACGGCTACACCCTC.

This chain links TRBV4-1 with TRBJ2-5; 10 bases are shared with TRBD2. The V gene's germline CDR1 is MGHRA and CDR2 YSYEKL. The V segment lost 0 bases and the J segment 5 bases; nucleotides outside the gene matches: 6. The CDR3 extends over 16 amino acids. As DNA, the CDR3 is TGCGCCAGCAGCCAAGAGAATAGAGCGGGGGGGGAGACCCAGTACTTC. Amino acids: CASSQENRAGGETQYF.

V is TRBV7-2 and J is TRBJ2-5; 10 bases align to TRBD2. After removal of 4 bases from V and 2 bases from J, the junction contained 4 bases not matched to a gene. Looked up from germline, CDR1 is SGHTA and CDR2 is FQGNSA. This CDR3 contains 15 residues. The CDR3 loop reads CASSYGLAEQETQYF. CDR3 DNA: TGTGCCAGCAGCTACGGACTAGCGGAACAAGAGACCCAGTACTTC.